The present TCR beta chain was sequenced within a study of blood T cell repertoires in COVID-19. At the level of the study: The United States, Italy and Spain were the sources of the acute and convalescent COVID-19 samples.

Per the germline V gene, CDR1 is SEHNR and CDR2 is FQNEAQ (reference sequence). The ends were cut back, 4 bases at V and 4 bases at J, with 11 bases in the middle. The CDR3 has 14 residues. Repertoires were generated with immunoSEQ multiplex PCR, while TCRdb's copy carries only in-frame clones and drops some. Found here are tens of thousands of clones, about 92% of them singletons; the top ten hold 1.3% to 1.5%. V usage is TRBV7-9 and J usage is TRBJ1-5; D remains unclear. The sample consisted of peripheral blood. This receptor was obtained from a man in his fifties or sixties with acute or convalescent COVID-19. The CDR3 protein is CASSSRGGNQPQHF. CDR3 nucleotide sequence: TGTGCCAGCAGCTCACGGGGTGGAAATCAGCCCCAGCATTTT.